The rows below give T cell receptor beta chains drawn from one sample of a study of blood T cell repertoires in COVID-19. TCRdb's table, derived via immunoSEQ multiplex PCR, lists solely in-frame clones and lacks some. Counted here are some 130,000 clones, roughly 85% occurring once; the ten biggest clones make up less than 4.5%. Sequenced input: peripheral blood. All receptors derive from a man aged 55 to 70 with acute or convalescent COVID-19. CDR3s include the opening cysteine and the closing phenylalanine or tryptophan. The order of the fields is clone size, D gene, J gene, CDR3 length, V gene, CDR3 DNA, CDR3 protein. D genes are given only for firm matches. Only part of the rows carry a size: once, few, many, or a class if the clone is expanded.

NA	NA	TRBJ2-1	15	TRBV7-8	TGTGCCAGCAGCTTTGTCAGGGTCCCCCACAATGAGCAGTTCTTC	CASSFVRVPHNEQFF
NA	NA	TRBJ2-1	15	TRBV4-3	TGCGCCAGCAGCCAAGAGAGGACACCTTACAATGAGCAGTTCTTC	CASSQERTPYNEQFF
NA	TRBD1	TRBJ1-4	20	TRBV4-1	TGCGCCAGCAGCCAAGATTTAGGACAGGGGGCTGGCAGGAGTAATGAAAAACTGTTTTTT	CASSQDLGQGAGRSNEKLFF
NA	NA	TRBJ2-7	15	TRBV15	TGTGCCACCAGCAGAGAACAGGGTCTTGTATACGAGCAGTACTTC	CATSREQGLVYEQYF
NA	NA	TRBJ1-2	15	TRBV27	TGTGCCAGCAGTTTATTAGGGGAGGGCAACTATGGCTACACCTTC	CASSLLGEGNYGYTF
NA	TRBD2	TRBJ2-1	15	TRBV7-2	TGTGCCAGCAGCCAAACTAGCGGTGGGGGGAATGAGCAGTTCTTC	CASSQTSGGGNEQFF
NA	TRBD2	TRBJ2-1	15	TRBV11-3	TGTGCCAGCAGCCCGGGGGGGTTATCCTACAATGAGCAGTTCTTC	CASSPGGLSYNEQFF
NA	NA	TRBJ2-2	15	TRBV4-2	TGTGCCAGCAGCTTCGGGACATCTTACACCGGGGAGCTGTTTTTT	CASSFGTSYTGELFF
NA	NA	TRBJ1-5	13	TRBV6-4	TGTGCCAGCAGTGTCAGGGAAGGTCAGCCCCAGCATTTT	CASSVREGQPQHF
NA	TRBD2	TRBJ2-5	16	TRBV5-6	TGTGCCAGCAGCTTGGGGGGACTAGCGGTGCGGGAGACCCAGTACTTC	CASSLGGLAVRETQYF
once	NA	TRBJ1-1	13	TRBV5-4	TGTGCCAGCGACGATGGAGGTGGTTCTGAAGCTTTCTTT	CASDDGGGSEAFF
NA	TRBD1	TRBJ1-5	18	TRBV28	TGTGCCAGCAGGCCCGGTCCGGGACAGGGAAGTAGCAATCAGCCCCAGCATTTT	CASRPGPGQGSSNQPQHF
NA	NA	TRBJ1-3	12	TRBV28	TGTGCCACCACTGAATCGGGAAACACCATATATTTT	CATTESGNTIYF
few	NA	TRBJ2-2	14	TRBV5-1	TGCGCCAGCAGGGGCGGGTCGAACACCGGGGAGCTGTTTTTT	CASRGGSNTGELFF
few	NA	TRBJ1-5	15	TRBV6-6	TGTGCCAGCACCACCCGGGGAGGGTCGTTTCAGCCCCAGCATTTT	CASTTRGGSFQPQHF
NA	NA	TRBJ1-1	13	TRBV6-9	TGTGCCAGCAGCCTGGGAGCGAACACTGAAGCTTTCTTT	CASSLGANTEAFF
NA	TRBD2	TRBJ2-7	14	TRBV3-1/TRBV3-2	TGTGCCAGGATGGAGACTAGCGGGACATACGAGCAGTACTTC	CARMETSGTYEQYF
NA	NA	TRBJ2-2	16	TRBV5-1	TGCGCCAGCAGCTCTCAGAGCGGGTTGTACACCGGGGAGCTGTTTTTT	CASSSQSGLYTGELFF
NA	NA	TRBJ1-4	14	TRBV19	TGTGCCAGTAGTATTCTGAGAAAAAATGAAAAACTGTTTTTT	CASSILRKNEKLFF
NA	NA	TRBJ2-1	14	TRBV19	TGTGCCAGTAGTCCTCGTTCCCAGAACAATGAGCAGTTCTTC	CASSPRSQNNEQFF
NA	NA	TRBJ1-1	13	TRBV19	TGTGCCAGTAAAGGGGCCCCGAACACTGAAGCTTTCTTT	CASKGAPNTEAFF
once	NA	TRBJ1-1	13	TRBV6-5	TGTGCCAGCAGCTACGGCGGGGGCCCTGAAGCTTTCTTT	CASSYGGGPEAFF
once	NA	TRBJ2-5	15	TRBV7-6	TGTGCCAGCAGCTTAGCGTGGACAAACCAAGAGACCCAGTACTTC	CASSLAWTNQETQYF
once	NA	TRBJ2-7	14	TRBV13	TGTGCCAGCAGCTACCAGGACGGGAACTACGAGCAGTACTTC	CASSYQDGNYEQYF
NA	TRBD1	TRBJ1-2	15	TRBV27	TGTGCCAGCACTCGCGGGACAGACTTTAACTATGGCTACACCTTC	CASTRGTDFNYGYTF
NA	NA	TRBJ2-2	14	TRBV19	TGTGCCAGTAGTATCGATCAGGGCCCCGGGGAGCTGTTTTTT	CASSIDQGPGELFF
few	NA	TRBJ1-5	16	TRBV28	TGTGCCAGCAGTCGGGGGGGCTCCGGGAGATATCAGCCCCAGCATTTT	CASSRGGSGRYQPQHF